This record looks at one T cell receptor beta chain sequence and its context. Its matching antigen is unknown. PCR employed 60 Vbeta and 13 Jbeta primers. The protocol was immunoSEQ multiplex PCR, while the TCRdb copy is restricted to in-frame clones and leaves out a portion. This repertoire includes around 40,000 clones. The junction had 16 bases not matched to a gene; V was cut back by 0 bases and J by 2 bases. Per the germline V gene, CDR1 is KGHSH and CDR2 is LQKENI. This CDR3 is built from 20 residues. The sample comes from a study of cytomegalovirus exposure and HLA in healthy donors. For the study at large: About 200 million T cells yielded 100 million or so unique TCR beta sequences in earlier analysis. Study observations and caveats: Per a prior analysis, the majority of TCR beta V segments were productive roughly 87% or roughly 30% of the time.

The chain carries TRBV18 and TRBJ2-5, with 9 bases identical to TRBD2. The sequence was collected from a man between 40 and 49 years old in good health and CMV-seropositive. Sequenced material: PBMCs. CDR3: CASSPPPGRAGGGGQETQYF. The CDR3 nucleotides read TGTGCCAGCTCACCACCGCCCGGGAGAGCGGGAGGAGGAGGACAAGAGACCCAGTACTTC.